The sample holds a few counts of the clone carrying this T cell receptor beta chain. The antigen is unknown. This entry comes from a study of cytomegalovirus exposure and HLA in healthy donors. Study-wide context: Earlier, about 179 million T cells were analyzed, and about 120 million unique TCR beta sequences were found among them.

Study-level findings and limits: An analysis done earlier found most TCR beta V segments productive about 87% or about 30% of the time. A later analysis linked a missense variant in DCLRE1C to the trimming of TCR beta V and J genes. Links to common viral pathogens appeared, in a later analysis, for several of the most significant clusters.

PCR amplification relied on 60 Vbeta primers (plus 13 Jbeta primers). Sequenced by immunoSEQ multiplex PCR; TCRdb stores in-frame clones only, minus some. The table includes around 62,000 clones, 60% to 80% detected once. The CDR3 is 15 amino acids. CDR1 and CDR2 (germline): SEHNR, FQNEAQ (reference sequence). Losses at the gene ends were 8 bases for V and 3 bases for J; bases not matched to a gene: 11. This rearrangement joins TRBV7-9 to TRBJ2-3, with 7 bases matching TRBD2. The TCR originated in a man aged 55 to 70 in good health and CMV-seropositive. The sequencing sample was made of PBMCs. The CDR3 sequence: CASGQEGLPTDTQYF. The CDR3 region has the DNA TGTGCCAGCGGTCAGGAGGGACTACCTACAGATACGCAGTATTTT. The full variable domain, with the rest looked up from reference TRBV7-9 and TRBJ2-3, is DTGVSQNPRHKITKRGQNVTFRCDPISEHNRLYWYRQTLGQGPEFLTYFQNEAQLEKSRLLSDRFSAERPKGSFSTLEIQRTEQGDSAMYLCASGQEGLPTDTQYFGPGTRLTVL.